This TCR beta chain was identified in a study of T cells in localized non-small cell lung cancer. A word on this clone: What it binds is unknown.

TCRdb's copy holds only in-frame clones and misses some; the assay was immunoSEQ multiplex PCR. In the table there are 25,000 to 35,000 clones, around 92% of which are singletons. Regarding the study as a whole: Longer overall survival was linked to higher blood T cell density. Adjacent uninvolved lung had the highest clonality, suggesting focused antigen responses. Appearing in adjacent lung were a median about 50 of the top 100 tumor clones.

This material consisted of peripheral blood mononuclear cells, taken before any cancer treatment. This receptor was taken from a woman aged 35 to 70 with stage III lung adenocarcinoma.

The CDR3 DNA reads as TGCGCCAGCAGGCGGGGTGCGCAGAACACCGGGGAGCTGTTTTTT. This sequence encodes CASRRGAQNTGELFF. This chain links TRBV5-1 with TRBJ2-2, with D possibly TRBD2 on 6 matching bases. The V end lost 5 bases, the J end lost 1 base, and 12 bases lay between the germline ends. CDR3 length: 15 amino acids. Germline CDR1 SGHRS, CDR2 YFSETQ.